These 11 T cell receptor beta chains originate from one sample sequenced in a study of cytomegalovirus exposure and HLA in healthy donors (dated by TCRdb to 2015 to 2018). The method was the immunoSEQ multiplex PCR assay. For the multiplex PCR, a mixture combining 60 forward primers for TCR Vbeta segments and 13 reverse primers for TCR Jbeta segments was used. Here the immuneACCESS table is served through TCRdb, limited to in-frame sequences with V and J called. Missing clones are a known gap in these copies; in checked studies unresolved V genes cover under half, and the rest lacks a known reason. The sample contains 95,000 to 150,000 clones, roughly three fifths of them found a single time. The ten biggest clones cover roughly 8.6% of the sample. Sequenced material: PBMCs. The receptors come from a woman aged 35 to 49 in good health and CMV-seropositive.

The CDR3 DNA reads TGTGCCAGCAGCCAAGGAAACACCATATATTTT. It translates to CASSQGNTIYF. V and J are TRBV5-6 and TRBJ1-3; D not certain. The germline gives CDR1 SGHDT, CDR2 YYEEEE. Trimming removed 4 bases from V and 4 bases from J, with 3 bases in between. This CDR3 is built from 11 residues.

Comment on this clone: At one boundary the junction diverges from the germline segment, which might be a read error. The chain joins TRBV6-5 to TRBJ1-6; 7 bases line up with TRBD1. Germline V gives CDR1 MNHEY, CDR2 SVGAGI. The CDR3 runs 16 residues. CDR3 in DNA: TGTGCCAGCAGGTACTCACAGGGGTCCTATAATTCACCCCTCCACTTT. Its protein is CASRYSQGSYNSPLHF.

This clone has only a few counts. This CDR3 reads CASSVAPLTSGVLYEQYF. In nucleotides, the CDR3 is TGTGCCAGCAGCGTAGCCCCACTGACTAGCGGGGTGCTCTACGAGCAGTACTTC. This chain uses TRBV9 with TRBJ2-7; TRBD2 matches at 11 bases. Germline V CDR1 and CDR2: SGDLS, YYNGEE. The CDR3 is 18 residues long. J lost 3 bases, V lost 0 bases, and 11 bases had no gene match.

The gene calls are TRBV27 and TRBJ2-5; TRBD2 agrees at 10 bases. This CDR3 has 16 residues. From germline, CDR1 is MNHEY and CDR2 SMNVEV (reference sequence). Trimming cost V 2 bases and J 5 bases; bases outside gene matches: 8. The CDR3 reads CASSLRAGGPFETQYF. DNA for the CDR3: TGTGCCAGCAGTTTAAGAGCGGGAGGGCCCTTTGAGACCCAGTACTTC.

This clone has ten or more counts. This chain connects TRBV6-4 to TRBJ2-3; possibly TRBD2 for D (5 bases). This CDR3 comprises 14 residues. With 2 bases removed from V and 5 bases from J, the gap between germline ends came to 11 bases. The germline V gene has CDR1 MRHNA and CDR2 SNTAGT. The CDR3 coding sequence is TGTGCCAGCAGTGACACGGCGGGCCGAGATACGCAGTATTTT. Translating it yields CASSDTAGRDTQYF.

The chain has TRBV19 and TRBJ1-2; perhaps TRBD1 as D (5 bases). V lost 4 bases and J lost 7, with 13 bases in between. CDR1 and CDR2 (germline): LNHDA, SQIVND (reference sequence). The CDR3 runs to 13 residues. The CDR3 region has the DNA TGTGCCAGTAGTACTCAACGGAGGGGTGGCTACACCTTC. This codes for CASSTQRRGGYTF.

The V call is TRBV5-1, the J call TRBJ2-1, with 10 positions matching TRBD2. Germline assignment: CDR1 SGHRS and CDR2 YFSETQ. This CDR3 has 17 residues. The trim removed 0 bases at V and 4 bases at J, leaving 7 bases unmatched. CDR3 in amino acids: CASSLVFSGGSYNEQFF. CDR3 coding DNA: TGCGCCAGCAGCTTGGTTTTTAGCGGGGGGTCATACAATGAGCAGTTCTTC.

The chain joins TRBV19 to TRBJ2-7, with 8 bases that match TRBD1. V lost 5 bases, J lost 0 bases, and 6 bases stayed unmatched. Germline CDR1 LNHDA, CDR2 SQIVND (reference sequence). The CDR3 has 15 amino acids. The CDR3 sequence: CASSPRDRPSYEQYF. CDR3 coding DNA: TGTGCCAGTAGTCCCCGGGACAGGCCCTCCTACGAGCAGTACTTC.

The table lists this clone with a count of one. This sequence joins TRBV15 and TRBJ1-1; weak D call: TRBD1 (6 bases). The CDR3 loop spans 16 amino acids. Germline values: CDR1 LNHNV, CDR2 YYDKDF (reference sequence). V was pared by 3 bases and J by 1 base, with 15 bases between. CDR3 protein: CATSREAGGANTEAFF. CDR3 nucleotides: TGTGCCACCAGCAGGGAGGCTGGGGGGGCGAACACTGAAGCTTTCTTT.

Concerning this clone itself: Additional DNA sequences in this sample encode the identical CDR3. The chain has TRBV6-4 and TRBJ2-2; D remains unclear. The CDR3 loop spans 14 amino acids. Trimming cost V 3 bases and J 1 base, with 6 bases left between them. Per germline, CDR1 MRHNA and CDR2 SNTAGT. CDR3 loop: CASSDGQNTGELFF. As DNA, the CDR3 is TGTGCCAGCAGTGATGGGCAGAACACCGGGGAGCTGTTTTTT.

This clone has a handful of counts. The chain carries TRBV6-1 and TRBJ2-1; the D gene is possibly TRBD1 (5 bases). The V gene's germline CDR1 is MNHNS and CDR2 SASEGT. Between the trimmed V and J ends, which lost 8 bases and 0 bases, there was a span of 8 bases. This CDR3 spans 13 amino acids. CDR3 nucleotides: TGTGCCAGCGGGGCGCGCTCCTACAATGAGCAGTTCTTC. Translating it yields CASGARSYNEQFF.